These 28 T cell receptor beta chains were all obtained from the same sample, sequenced in a study of CD8+CD57+ T cells in acquired aplastic anemia. Genomic DNA templated the TCR beta VDJ and CDR3 profiling. One entry per CDR3 protein, called by TCRdb with MiXCR from the reads. The table has more than 150,000 distinct CDR3 sequences, around 48% seen once. By flow cytometry, patients selected for sequencing had shown an expansion of CD8+CD57+ cells. Sequenced material: sorted CD4+, CD8+, or CD8+CD57+ T cells (not recorded which) from PBMCs. The receptors were gathered from a human donor with aplastic anemia.

This clonotype was picked up a small number of times. Since a much larger clone is just one base distant, this may be a read error. This chain joins TRBV20-1 and TRBJ2-2, with 7 bases fitting TRBD1. CDR1 is DFQATT, CDR2 SNEGSKA, per germline (reference sequence). The CDR3 contains 14 residues. Trimming at V came to 6 bases and at J to 4 bases, leaving 8 bases not matched to a gene. The CDR3: CSARQGHSTGELFF. In DNA, the CDR3 is TGCAGTGCGAGACAGGGTCATTCCACCGGGGAGCTGTTTTTT.

This clonotype showed up many times. The V and J genes are TRBV7-2 and TRBJ2-5; D perhaps matches TRBD1 (6 bases). This CDR3 is built from 16 residues. CDR1 is SGHTA and CDR2 is FQGNSA in the germline V gene. V gave up 4 bases and J gave up 0 bases, with 15 bases separating them. This chain's CDR3 is CASSYGQTRYQETQYF. The CDR3 coding sequence is TGTGCCAGCAGCTATGGACAGACCCGGTACCAAGAGACCCAGTACTTC.

The chain couples TRBV5-6 to TRBJ2-4; 7 bases align to TRBD2. CDR1 and CDR2 (germline): SGHDT, YYEEEE. The CDR3 extends over 14 amino acids. The trim removed 4 bases at V and 2 bases at J, leaving 3 bases unmatched. The CDR3 nucleotides are TGTGCCAGCAGCGGGGGGGAGTCCAAAAACATTCAGTACTTC. Its translation: CASSGGESKNIQYF.

V and J are TRBV2 and TRBJ1-1; no definite D call. In germline, CDR1 is SNHLY, CDR2 FYNNEI. The CDR3 has 16 amino acids. With 1 base removed from V and 2 bases from J, the gap between germline ends came to 14 bases. The CDR3 DNA reads as TGTGCCAGCAGTGAAGTCTTTGGACTGACTAACACTGAAGCTTTCTTT. Residues: CASSEVFGLTNTEAFF. The full variable domain, with the rest looked up from reference TRBV2 and TRBJ1-1, is EPEVTQTPSHQVTQMGQEVILRCVPISNHLYFYWYRQILGQKVEFLVSFYNNEISEKSEIFDDQFSVERPDGSNFTLKIRSTKLEDSAMYFCASSEVFGLTNTEAFFGQGTRLTVV.

This clonotype was observed many times. This chain uses TRBV30 with TRBJ1-6; 9 positions agree with TRBD1. The trim removed 4 bases at V and 9 bases at J, leaving 10 bases unmatched. Germline V gene lookup returns CDR1 GTSNPN and CDR2 SVGIG (reference sequence). The CDR3 contains 15 residues. DNA of the CDR3: TGTGCCTGGACCAACTCCGGGACAGGGAGTTCACCCCTCCACTTT. Protein product: CAWTNSGTGSSPLHF.

This clonotype was seen repeatedly, ten times or more. The V gene is TRBV11-3, the J gene TRBJ2-7; D is perhaps TRBD1 or TRBD2 (5 bases each). V was trimmed by 5 bases and J by 2 bases, leaving 19 bases between them. Germline values: CDR1 SGHNT, CDR2 YENEEA. The CDR3 covers 16 residues. The CDR3 loop is CASSPGAGRGPYEQYF. The CDR3 DNA follows: TGTGCCAGCAGCCCGGGTGCAGGGAGAGGGCCCTACGAGCAGTACTTC.

This clonotype occurred many times. The chain uses TRBV7-3 and TRBJ1-6; no reliable D call. This CDR3 region has 13 residues. V was trimmed by 4 bases and J by 10 bases, leaving 11 bases between them. The germline gives CDR1 SGHTA, CDR2 FQGTGA. As DNA, the CDR3 is TGTGCCAGCAGCTCTAACTCTGGATCACCCCTCCACTTT. This encodes CASSSNSGSPLHF.

Comments on this clonotype: Being one base from a much bigger clone, this may be a read error. This chain joins TRBV5-6 and TRBJ2-1; D is uncertain. The CDR3 spans 15 residues. Trimming shortened V by 2 bases and J by 2 bases, and 11 bases separated the two germline ends. Germline V gene data show CDR1 as SGHDT and CDR2 as YYEEEE. CDR3 in amino acids: CASSFDMAAYNEQFF. The DNA of the CDR3 is TGTGCCAGCAGCTTTGATATGGCAGCCTACAATGAGCAGTTCTTC.

The chain employs TRBV29-1 and TRBJ2-3; 12 bases map to TRBD2. Unmatched junction bases numbered 2, after V lost 8 bases and J lost 5 bases. The CDR3 has 12 amino acids. Germline values: CDR1 SQVTM, CDR2 ANQGSEA. The CDR3: CSSSGGGDTQYF. The DNA for the CDR3 is TGCAGCTCTAGCGGGGGGGGAGATACGCAGTATTTT.

This clonotype was detected ten times or more. V usage is TRBV2 and J usage is TRBJ1-5; 8 bases map to TRBD1. Germline V gene sequence: CDR1 SNHLY, CDR2 FYNNEI. V shed 6 bases and J 2 bases; nucleotides not matched to a gene: 6. There are 15 residues in the CDR3. For the CDR3, the DNA is TGTGCCAGCAGGGGGGCGGGACAGGGCAATCAGCCCCAGCATTTT. Translation gives CASRGAGQGNQPQHF.

This clonotype was seen ten or more times. The chain is built from TRBV20-1 and TRBJ1-1, with D hard to call. The CDR3 length is 14 residues. Germline CDR1 and CDR2: DFQATT and SNEGSKA (reference sequence). Trimming stripped 5 bases from V and 0 bases from J, with 13 bases between. This chain's CDR3 is CSASPSSLNTEAFF. The CDR3 DNA is TGCAGTGCTTCTCCGTCATCCCTGAACACTGAAGCTTTCTTT.

The V gene is TRBV2, the J gene TRBJ1-1; D might be TRBD1 (5 bases). The V gene lost 3 bases and the J gene lost 0 bases, with 20 bases spanning the gap. There are 18 residues in the CDR3. Germline V lookup: CDR1 SNHLY, CDR2 FYNNEI. The CDR3 nucleotides are TGTGCCAGCAGTGATCGCGTGGGACCCCAGGCCCTGAACACTGAAGCTTTCTTT. Residues: CASSDRVGPQALNTEAFF.

The rearrangement uses TRBV10-3 and TRBJ2-7, with 10 bases matching TRBD1. Trimming took 11 bases from V and 5 from J; bases not matched to a gene: 9. CDR1 is ENHRY and CDR2 is SYGVKD in the germline V gene. This CDR3 spans 13 amino acids. The CDR3 sequence is CAGSGTGAHEQYF. The CDR3 DNA sequence: TGTGCCGGCTCCGGGACAGGGGCCCACGAGCAGTACTTC.

This sequence joins TRBV4-1 and TRBJ2-5, with 7 bases matching TRBD2. The germline CDR1 and CDR2 sequences are MGHRA and YSYEKL. This CDR3 has 13 residues. Trimming at V came to 4 bases and at J to 5 bases, leaving 4 bases not matched to a gene. CDR3 nucleotides: TGCGCCAGCAGCCGACTAGCTAGGGAGACCCAGTACTTC. This gives the protein CASSRLARETQYF.

The chain recombines TRBV2 with TRBJ1-5; the match to TRBD1 covers 8 bases. Germline lookup yields CDR1 SNHLY and CDR2 FYNNEI. The CDR3 is 15 residues long. J was trimmed by 5 bases and V by 7 bases; bases with no gene match: 10. The CDR3 region has the DNA TGTGCCAGCAAGACGGACAGGGCCTCCCATCAGCCCCAGCATTTT. Protein: CASKTDRASHQPQHF.

The CDR3 bases are TGTGCCAGCAGCTCAGGGACAGGGTTGAGCACTGAAGCTTTCTTT. Protein product: CASSSGTGLSTEAFF. The chain carries TRBV7-8 and TRBJ1-1; 9 bases agree with TRBD1. V dropped 4 bases and J dropped 4; count of bases not matched to a gene: 7. The germline V gene has CDR1 SGHVS and CDR2 FQNEAQ. CDR3 size: 15 residues.

This clonotype has at least ten counts. V usage is TRBV14 and J usage is TRBJ2-6, with D possibly TRBD2 on 5 matching bases. This CDR3 is 16 amino acids long. Between the trimmed V and J ends, which lost 7 bases and 4 bases, there was a span of 17 bases. Germline values: CDR1 SGHDN, CDR2 FVKESK. CDR3 bases: TGTGCCAGCACTCCGGGATCAAAGCGGGGGGCCAACGTCCTGACTTTC. This sequence encodes CASTPGSKRGANVLTF.

V gene TRBV20-1 combines with J gene TRBJ2-2; D gene uncertain. Trimming shortened V by 4 bases and J by 3 bases, and 9 bases separated the two germline ends. This CDR3 contains 13 residues. Germline V gene sequence: CDR1 DFQATT, CDR2 SNEGSKA (reference sequence). CDR3 coding DNA: TGCAGTGCTATTAGTCTAGACACCGGGGAGCTGTTTTTT. Protein sequence: CSAISLDTGELFF.

The chain links TRBV25-1 to TRBJ1-2; D not certain. The CDR3 length is 14 residues. Germline CDR1 is MGHDK and CDR2 is SYGVNS. V was clipped by 3 bases and J by 4 bases, with 12 bases between them. This chain's CDR3 is CASSDLTEIYGYTF. The CDR3 DNA follows: TGTGCCAGCAGTGACCTGACGGAGATCTATGGCTACACCTTC.

The chain carries TRBV19 and TRBJ2-7; 8 bases map to TRBD1. The CDR3 extends over 15 amino acids. V was clipped by 1 base and J by 3 bases; unmatched bases: 5. Germline assignment: CDR1 LNHDA and CDR2 SQIVND (reference sequence). This CDR3 reads CASSIAQGQVYEQYF. In nucleotides, the CDR3 is TGTGCCAGTAGTATAGCCCAGGGACAGGTCTACGAGCAGTACTTC.

The chain uses TRBV28 and TRBJ2-5, with a weak D call TRBD2 (5 bases). Per germline, CDR1 MDHEN and CDR2 SYDVKM. Trimming shortened V by 3 bases and J by 3 bases, and 14 bases separated the two germline ends. The CDR3 is made up of 15 amino acids. DNA for the CDR3: TGTGCCAGCAGTTTTGTTGGAGGTGGGAAAGAGACCCAGTACTTC. Amino acids: CASSFVGGGKETQYF.

This clonotype has more than one count but fewer than ten. The V call is TRBV12-3 or TRBV12-4, the J call TRBJ2-1; D gene uncertain. Trimming took off 5 bases at V and 7 bases at J, with 9 bases between the two ends. This CDR3 spans 12 amino acids. The CDR3 DNA is TGTGCCAGCAGTCCCCCTGGGAATGAGCAGTTCTTC. It codes for CASSPPGNEQFF.

V gene TRBV29-1 combines with J gene TRBJ2-3, with 8 positions matching TRBD2. Trimming took 2 bases from V and 4 from J; bases not matched to a gene: 5. CDR3 length: 14 amino acids. Germline CDR1 reads SQVTM; CDR2 reads ANQGSEA. The CDR3 DNA is TGCAGCGTTGAACCGGGGGGGAGGGCAGATACGCAGTATTTT. It is translated as CSVEPGGRADTQYF.

This rearrangement joins TRBV11-2 to TRBJ2-1; TRBD2 might be the D (6 bases). Trimming took 5 bases from V and 6 from J, leaving 26 bases between them. Germline CDR1 and CDR2: SGHAT and FQNNGV. The CDR3 covers 18 residues. Here the CDR3 reads CASSRGTRLATLTNEQFF. For the CDR3, the DNA is TGTGCCAGCAGCCGTGGGACTCGGCTGGCCACTCTAACCAATGAGCAGTTCTTC.

This clonotype was observed a few times. The genes are TRBV27 and TRBJ2-5, with TRBD1 identical over 7 bases. Trimming removed 3 bases from V and 1 base from J; junction bases left unmatched: 8. The CDR3 contains 16 residues. Germline CDR1 MNHEY, CDR2 SMNVEV (reference sequence). CDR3 bases: TGTGCCAGCAGTTTTAGGAACAGGGGTTCCCAAGAGACCCAGTACTTC. This gives the protein CASSFRNRGSQETQYF.

This clonotype was detected many times. The chain recombines TRBV12-3 or TRBV12-4 with TRBJ1-1; 7 nucleotides line up with TRBD1. V was clipped by 8 bases and J by 3 bases; unmatched bases: 6. The CDR3 is made up of 13 amino acids. The CDR3 protein is CASGRGRDTEAFF. The CDR3 DNA is TGTGCCAGCGGAAGGGGGCGAGACACTGAAGCTTTCTTT.

With regard to this clonotype: At one end the junction does not follow the germline gene, possibly because of a read error. This sequence joins TRBV15 and TRBJ1-2; D unclear. The CDR3 loop spans 13 amino acids. CDR1 is LNHNV, CDR2 YYDKDF, per germline (reference sequence). The CDR3 coding sequence is TGTGCCACCAGCGGGGAAACTCCTCACCCTGGGTTTTTC. This gives the protein CATSGETPHPGFF.

This clonotype was seen many times. The chain combines TRBV9 with TRBJ2-7; D remains unclear. Germline loops: CDR1 SGDLS, CDR2 YYNGEE. This CDR3 region has 14 residues. Trimming took 0 bases from V and 3 from J, leaving 10 bases between them. CDR3: CASSVAAVNYEQYF. Here the CDR3 DNA reads TGTGCCAGCAGCGTAGCGGCGGTAAACTACGAGCAGTACTTC.